The clone carrying this T cell receptor beta chain was seen a few times. Between the trimmed V and J ends, which lost 4 bases and 5 bases, there was a span of 19 bases. Germline loops: CDR1 SGDLS, CDR2 YYNGEE. This CDR3 contains 16 residues. The data originate from a study of blood T cell repertoires in COVID-19. Looking at the study overall: From T cells, B-cell-depleted T cells, or PBMCs came the material, which was cDNA or gDNA.

The study drew participants aged roughly 18 to 95 years from some 25 US areas. Authors' analysis steps: Reference gene primer amplification yielded estimated nucleated cell counts. Clones were sequenced by immunoSEQ multiplex PCR, and TCRdb holds only the in-frame ones, with some missing. V and J calls and clone size come straight from that table; D and trimming were deduced from the DNA. This table has approximately 260,000 clones, around 88% appearing once. The V call is TRBV9, the J call TRBJ1-3; tentatively, D is TRBD1 (5 bases). What was sequenced was PBMCs or T cells enriched from blood (not recorded which). The receptor was derived from a woman in her 40s with acute COVID-19. The CDR3 is CASSPGGRGRRNTIYF. CDR3 coding DNA: TGTGCCAGCAGCCCCGGAGGGCGGGGGAGACGAAACACCATATATTTT.